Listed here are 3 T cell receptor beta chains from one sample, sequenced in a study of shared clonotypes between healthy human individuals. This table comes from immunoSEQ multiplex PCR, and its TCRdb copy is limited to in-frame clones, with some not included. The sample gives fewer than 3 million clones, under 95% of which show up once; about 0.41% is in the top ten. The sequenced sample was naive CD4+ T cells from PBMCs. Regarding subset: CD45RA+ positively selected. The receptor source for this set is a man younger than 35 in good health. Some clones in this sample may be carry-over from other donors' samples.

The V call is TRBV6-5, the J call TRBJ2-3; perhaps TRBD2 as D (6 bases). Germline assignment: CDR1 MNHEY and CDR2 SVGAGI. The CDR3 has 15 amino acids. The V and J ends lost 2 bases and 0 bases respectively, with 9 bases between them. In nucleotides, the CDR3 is TGTGCCAGCAGTTACGGAAGCGGGAGCACAGATACGCAGTATTTT. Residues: CASSYGSGSTDTQYF.

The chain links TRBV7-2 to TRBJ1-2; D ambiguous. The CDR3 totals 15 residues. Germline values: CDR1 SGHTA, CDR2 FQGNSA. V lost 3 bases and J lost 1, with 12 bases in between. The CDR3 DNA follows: TGTGCCAGCAGCTTTTCCAGAACCGTTAACTATGGCTACACCTTC. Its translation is CASSFSRTVNYGYTF.

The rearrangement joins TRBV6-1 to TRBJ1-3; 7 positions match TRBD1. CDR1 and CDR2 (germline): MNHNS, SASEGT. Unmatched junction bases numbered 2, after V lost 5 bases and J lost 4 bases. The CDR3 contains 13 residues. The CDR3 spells CASSSDRGNTIYF. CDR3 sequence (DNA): TGTGCCAGCAGTTCGGACAGGGGAAACACCATATATTTT.